Each of the 20 T cell receptor beta chains below was sequenced from the same sample in a study of T cells after yellow fever vaccination. In TCRdb, the 5' RACE reads were re-called with MiXCR into one record per CDR3 protein. Of 300,000 to 400,000 distinct CDR3 sequences listed, 12% were seen once; the top ten hold 2.5% to 4%. Sequenced material: CD4+ T cells sorted from PBMCs, taken 15 days after the yellow fever booster vaccination. All receptors come from a man between 18 and 35 years old who received the YFV17D yellow fever vaccine.

A few counts support this clonotype. V gene TRBV5-1 combines with J gene TRBJ2-3; D possibly corresponds to TRBD2 (6 bases). Germline CDR1 reads SGHRS; CDR2 reads YFSETQ. V lost 4 bases, J lost 8 bases, and 20 bases lay in between. The length of the CDR3 is 15 residues. The CDR3 sequence: CASSRRLGTQSTQYF. CDR3 DNA sequence: TGCGCCAGCAGCCGCCGCCTCGGGACTCAGAGTACGCAGTATTTT.

The chain combines TRBV5-6 with TRBJ2-3; 8 nucleotides line up with TRBD1. CDR1 and CDR2 (germline): SGHDT, YYEEEE. V lost 4 bases to trimming and J lost 3 bases; unmatched junction nucleotides: 10. The CDR3 spans 16 residues. The CDR3 DNA reads as TGTGCCAGCAGCGGGATCAGGGGGCGTAGTACAGATACGCAGTATTTT. Protein: CASSGIRGRSTDTQYF.

This clonotype was counted at least ten times. V and J are TRBV3-1 and TRBJ1-2; no firm D call. Germline CDR1 reads LGHDT; CDR2 reads YNNKEL (reference sequence). The ends were cut back, 0 bases at V and 5 bases at J, with 7 bases in the middle. The CDR3 sequence is 13 residues long. CDR3 in amino acids: CASSQEGFYGYTF. The CDR3, as DNA: TGTGCCAGCAGCCAAGAAGGCTTTTATGGCTACACCTTC.

This clonotype was seen ten or more times. This rearrangement joins TRBV4-3 to TRBJ2-3; no definite D call. The CDR3 runs to 13 residues. Germline lookup yields CDR1 LGHNA and CDR2 YSLEER. Trimming left V 0 bases short and J 4 bases short, with 5 bases between. CDR3 residues: CASSQDWADTQYF. DNA of the CDR3: TGCGCCAGCAGCCAAGACTGGGCAGATACGCAGTATTTT.

This clonotype was found many times. J is TRBJ1-5 and V is TRBV12-3 or TRBV12-4; no definite D call. The germline V and J ends were trimmed by 6 bases and 0 bases, with 15 bases remaining between them. The CDR3 runs 16 residues. This CDR3 is CASRTSTGVSNQPQHF. The CDR3 DNA reads as TGTGCCAGCAGAACTTCGACTGGGGTTAGCAATCAGCCCCAGCATTTT.

This clonotype was observed a few times. This chain uses TRBV5-1 with TRBJ1-2; 7 nucleotides agree with TRBD1. V was clipped by 5 bases and J by 5 bases; unmatched bases: 12. This CDR3 is built from 15 residues. Germline V gene lookup returns CDR1 SGHRS and CDR2 YFSETQ. The CDR3 nucleotides are TGCGCCAGCAGGGAGGCGTACAGGGGACGGTATGGCTACACCTTC. Its protein product is CASREAYRGRYGYTF.

This chain connects TRBV5-6 to TRBJ2-7; D is undetermined. Germline V gene data show CDR1 as SGHDT and CDR2 as YYEEEE. With 4 bases removed from V and 2 bases from J, the gap between germline ends came to 13 bases. The CDR3 has 14 residues. The CDR3 protein is CASSPAQRAYEQYF. In DNA, the CDR3 is TGTGCCAGCAGCCCGGCACAGAGAGCCTACGAGCAGTACTTC.

This clonotype showed up just a few times. V gene TRBV5-1 combines with J gene TRBJ2-2; 7 bases match TRBD1. CDR1 SGHRS and CDR2 YFSETQ come from the germline V gene. Losses at the gene ends were 4 bases for V and 4 bases for J; bases not matched to a gene: 4. The CDR3 is 14 residues long. The CDR3 DNA reads as TGCGCCAGCAGCGCGACAGGGAGCACCGGGGAGCTGTTTTTT. This encodes CASSATGSTGELFF.

The chain employs TRBV12-3 or TRBV12-4 and TRBJ1-1; D call uncertain. The CDR3 runs to 12 residues. Trimming removed 6 bases at V and 10 bases at J, with 15 bases between. DNA of the CDR3: TGTGCCAGCAGCATTAGCTCGACTATAGCTTTCTTT. Translated: CASSISSTIAFF.

V and J are TRBV20-1 and TRBJ1-1; possible D gene TRBD1, 5 bases. V shed 6 bases and J shed 3 bases, with 14 bases lying between them. The CDR3 has 13 residues. Germline assignment: CDR1 DFQATT and CDR2 SNEGSKA (reference sequence). Here the CDR3 DNA reads TGCAGTGCCGATTTCGGGGGGGACACTGAAGCTTTCTTT. Its translation is CSADFGGDTEAFF.

This clonotype was seen only a few times. V gene TRBV7-6 combines with J gene TRBJ1-2; the D is unclear. Trimming shortened V by 5 bases and J by 3 bases, and 10 bases separated the two germline ends. The CDR3 contains 13 residues. The germline CDR1 and CDR2 sequences are SGHVS and FNYEAQ. CDR3 sequence (DNA): TGTGCCAGCAGCCCAGGACGAGACTATGGCTACACCTTC. Translation: CASSPGRDYGYTF.

This clonotype was seen at least ten times. This rearrangement joins TRBV18 to TRBJ1-6, with 7 bases that match TRBD1. The CDR3 runs to 15 residues. The germline V gene has CDR1 KGHSH and CDR2 LQKENI. With 6 bases clipped from V and 10 bases from J, the junction kept 12 bases outside the gene matches. The CDR3 spells CASSRDSRWGSPLHF. The CDR3 nucleotides read TGTGCCAGCTCGCGGGACAGCCGTTGGGGATCACCCCTCCACTTT.

There are many counts of this clonotype. The V and J genes are TRBV7-6 and TRBJ2-2, with D possibly TRBD2 on 6 matching bases. V was trimmed by 5 bases and J by 9 bases, leaving 19 bases between them. Germline V gene sequence: CDR1 SGHVS, CDR2 FNYEAQ. The length of the CDR3 is 15 residues. DNA for the CDR3: TGTGCCAGCAGCATTCCTACCGGGAGCAACCGGGAGCTGTTTTTT. This codes for CASSIPTGSNRELFF. Drawing the rest from reference TRBV7-6 and TRBJ2-2, the complete variable domain is GAGVSQSPRYKVTKRGQDVALRCDPISGHVSLYWYRQALGQGPEFLTYFNYEAQQDKSGLPNDRFSAERPEGSISTLTIQRTEQRDSAMYRCASSIPTGSNRELFFGEGSRLTVL.

The CDR3 region is CASIAGQGAVGELFF. The CDR3, as DNA: TGTGCCAGCATCGCGGGTCAGGGGGCCGTCGGGGAGCTGTTTTTT. The rearrangement links TRBV7-2 to TRBJ2-2, with 8 positions matching TRBD1. The V and J ends lost 7 bases and 7 bases, in that order; junction bases with no gene match: 11. This CDR3 is 15 amino acids long. Germline V gene lookup returns CDR1 SGHTA and CDR2 FQGNSA.

The chain employs TRBV12-3 or TRBV12-4 and TRBJ2-3, with 9 positions matching TRBD2. This CDR3 is built from 20 residues. With 0 bases clipped from V and 0 bases from J, the junction kept 13 bases outside the gene matches. The DNA of the CDR3 is TGTGCCAGCAGTTTAGCGCGCCGGGGACTAGCCGTATCTAGCACAGATACGCAGTATTTT. This gives the protein CASSLARRGLAVSSTDTQYF.

This chain links TRBV4-1 with TRBJ2-5; 8 nucleotides agree with TRBD2. The junction had 9 bases not matched to a gene; V was cut back by 0 bases and J by 0 bases. Germline loops: CDR1 MGHRA, CDR2 YSYEKL. The CDR3 loop spans 18 amino acids. The CDR3 loop is CASSQEQSSGGNQETQYF. The CDR3 coding sequence is TGCGCCAGCAGCCAAGAACAGTCAAGCGGGGGAAACCAAGAGACCCAGTACTTC.

This chain joins TRBV7-2 and TRBJ2-3; 11 positions agree with TRBD2. This CDR3 spans 16 amino acids. V shed 5 bases, J shed 0 bases, and the junction held 4 bases outside the gene matches. The germline gives CDR1 SGHTA, CDR2 FQGNSA. Written as DNA, the CDR3 is TGTGCCAGCAGCAAGGGACTAGCGGCTAGCACAGATACGCAGTATTTT. Residues: CASSKGLAASTDTQYF. Looking up the rest from reference TRBV7-2 and TRBJ2-3 gives the full variable domain: GAGVSQSPSNKVTEKGKDVELRCDPISGHTALYWYRQSLGQGLEFLIYFQGNSAPDKSGLPSDRFSAERTGGSVSTLTIQRTQQEDSAVYLCASSKGLAASTDTQYFGPGTRLTVL.

This clonotype has only a few counts. Its ends do not fully match the called genes, so a read error is possible. The rearrangement links TRBV7-7 to TRBJ1-5; TRBD1 matches 7 bases. CDR3 length equals 18 residues. Germline CDR1 reads SSHAT; CDR2 reads FNYEAQ (reference sequence). CDR3 amino acids: CASSQLLDRLRGNQPQHF. Written as DNA, the CDR3 is TGTGCTAGCAGCCAGTTGCTGGACAGGCTAAGGGGCAATCAGCCCCAGCATTTT.

This clonotype was observed a handful of times. The V and J genes are TRBV2 and TRBJ2-1; D is unresolved. CDR1 is SNHLY and CDR2 is FYNNEI in the germline V gene. This CDR3 has 12 residues. The V gene lost 4 bases and the J gene lost 5 bases, with 6 bases spanning the gap. The DNA for the CDR3 is TGTGCCAGCAGTGGGCTTCACAATGAGCAGTTCTTC. It encodes CASSGLHNEQFF.

This chain connects TRBV7-8 to TRBJ1-1; unclear D gene. This CDR3 has 12 residues. Germline V gene data show CDR1 as SGHVS and CDR2 as FQNEAQ. V was shortened by 5 bases and J by 5 bases, with 9 bases between the two germline ends. The CDR3: CASSVTRTEAFF. The CDR3 DNA follows: TGTGCCAGCAGCGTCACCCGGACTGAAGCTTTCTTT.